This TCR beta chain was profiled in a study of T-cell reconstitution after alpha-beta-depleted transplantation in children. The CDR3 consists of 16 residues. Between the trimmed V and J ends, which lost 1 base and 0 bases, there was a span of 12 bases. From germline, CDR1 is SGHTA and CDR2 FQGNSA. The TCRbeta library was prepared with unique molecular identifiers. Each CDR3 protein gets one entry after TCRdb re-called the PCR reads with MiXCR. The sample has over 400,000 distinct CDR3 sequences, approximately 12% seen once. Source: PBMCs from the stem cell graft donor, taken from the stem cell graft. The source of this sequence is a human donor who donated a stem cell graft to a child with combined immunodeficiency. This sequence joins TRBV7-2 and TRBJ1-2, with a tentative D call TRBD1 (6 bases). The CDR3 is CASSLVGTTANYGYTF. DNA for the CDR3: TGTGCCAGCAGCTTAGTGGGGACAACTGCTAACTATGGCTACACCTTC. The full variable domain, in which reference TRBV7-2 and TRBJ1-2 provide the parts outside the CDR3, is GAGVSQSPSNKVTEKGKDVELRCDPISGHTALYWYRQSLGQGLEFLIYFQGNSAPDKSGLPSDRFSAERTGGSVSTLTIQRTQQEDSAVYLCASSLVGTTANYGYTFGSGTRLTVV.